The T cell receptor beta chain described here comes from a study of T cell responses to AZD1222 COVID-19 vaccine. The CDR3 is 17 residues long. Germline CDR1 ENHRY, CDR2 SYGVKD. Losses at the gene ends were 10 bases for V and 2 bases for J; bases not matched to a gene: 18. A note on this clone: Its antigen is undetermined.

Clones were read by immunoSEQ multiplex PCR, and TCRdb kept only the in-frame ones, dropping some. The table has roughly 140,000 clones, 90% to 95% seen once; the top ten hold about 2.1%. General study findings and limits: Nearly half of spike-specific TCRs reportedly target variant regions that are unmutated in the B.1.351 and B.1.1.7 variants. Samples come after the peak T cell response, not at day 14. Most donors were white British, females outnumbered males, and clonal diversity was possibly underestimated. Distributed over spike, vaccine-associated CD4 TCRs predominated at 160-218 and 743-854.

This chain connects TRBV10-3 to TRBJ2-7, with 9 positions matching TRBD2. The sequencing here drew on peripheral blood, taken on day 0 of AZD1222 vaccination. The receptor's source is an adult in good health. CDR3 loop: CAKLTARLAVRTYEQYF. The CDR3 coding sequence is TGTGCCAAGTTGACCGCGAGACTAGCGGTACGAACCTACGAGCAGTACTTC.